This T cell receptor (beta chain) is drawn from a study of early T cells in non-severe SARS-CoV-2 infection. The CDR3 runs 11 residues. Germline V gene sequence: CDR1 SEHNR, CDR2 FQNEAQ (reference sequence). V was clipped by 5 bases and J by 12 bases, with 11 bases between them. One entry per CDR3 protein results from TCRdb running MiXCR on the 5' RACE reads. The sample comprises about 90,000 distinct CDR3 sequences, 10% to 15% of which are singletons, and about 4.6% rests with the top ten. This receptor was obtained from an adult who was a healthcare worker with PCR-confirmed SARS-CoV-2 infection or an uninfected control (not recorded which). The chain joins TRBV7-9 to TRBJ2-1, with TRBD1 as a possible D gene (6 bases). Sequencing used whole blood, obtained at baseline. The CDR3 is CASSPGTRQFF. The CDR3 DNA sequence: TGTGCCAGCAGCCCCGGGACAAGGCAGTTCTTC.